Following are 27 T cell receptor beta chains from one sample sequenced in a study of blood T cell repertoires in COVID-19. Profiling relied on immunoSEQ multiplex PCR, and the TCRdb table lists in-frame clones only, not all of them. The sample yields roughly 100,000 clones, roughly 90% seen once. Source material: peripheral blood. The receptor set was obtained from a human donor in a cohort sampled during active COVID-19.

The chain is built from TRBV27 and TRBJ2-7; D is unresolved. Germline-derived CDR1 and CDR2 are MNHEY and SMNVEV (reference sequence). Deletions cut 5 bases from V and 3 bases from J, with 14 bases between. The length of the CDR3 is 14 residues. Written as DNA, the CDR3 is TGTGCCAGCAGTCCCTATGCCCCAGGCTACGAGCAGTACTTC. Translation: CASSPYAPGYEQYF.

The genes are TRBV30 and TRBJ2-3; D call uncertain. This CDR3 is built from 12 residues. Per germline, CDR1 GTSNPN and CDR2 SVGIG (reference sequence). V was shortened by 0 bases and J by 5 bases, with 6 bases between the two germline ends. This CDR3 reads CAWSVAEDTQYF. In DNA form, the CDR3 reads TGTGCCTGGAGTGTCGCAGAAGATACGCAGTATTTT.

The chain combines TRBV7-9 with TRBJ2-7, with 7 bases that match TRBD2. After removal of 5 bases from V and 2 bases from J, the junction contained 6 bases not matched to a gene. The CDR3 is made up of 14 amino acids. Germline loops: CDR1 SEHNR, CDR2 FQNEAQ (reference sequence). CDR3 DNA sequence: TGTGCCAGCAGCCTCAGCGGGAAAACCTACGAGCAGTACTTC. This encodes CASSLSGKTYEQYF.

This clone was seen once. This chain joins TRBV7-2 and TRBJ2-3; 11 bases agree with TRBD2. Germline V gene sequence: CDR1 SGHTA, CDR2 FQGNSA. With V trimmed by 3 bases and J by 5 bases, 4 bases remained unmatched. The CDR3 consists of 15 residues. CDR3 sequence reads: CASSFSGGVRDTQYF. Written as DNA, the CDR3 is TGTGCCAGCAGCTTTAGCGGGGGGGTGAGAGATACGCAGTATTTT.

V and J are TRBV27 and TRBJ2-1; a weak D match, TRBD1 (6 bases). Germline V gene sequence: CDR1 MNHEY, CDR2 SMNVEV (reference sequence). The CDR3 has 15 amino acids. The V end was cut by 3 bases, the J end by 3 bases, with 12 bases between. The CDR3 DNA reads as TGTGCCAGCAGTTTTGACCGGGACAACTACAATGAGCAGTTCTTC. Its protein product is CASSFDRDNYNEQFF.

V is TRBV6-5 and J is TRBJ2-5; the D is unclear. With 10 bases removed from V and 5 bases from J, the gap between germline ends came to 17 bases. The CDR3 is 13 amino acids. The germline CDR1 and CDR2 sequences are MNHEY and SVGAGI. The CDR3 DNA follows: TGTGCCACCACCACCACAAATCAGGAGACCCAGTACTTC. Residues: CATTTTNQETQYF.

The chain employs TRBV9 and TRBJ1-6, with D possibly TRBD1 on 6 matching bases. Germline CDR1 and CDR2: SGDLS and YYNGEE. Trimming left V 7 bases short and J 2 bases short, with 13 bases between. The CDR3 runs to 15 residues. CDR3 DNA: TGTGCCAGCGGATCACAGGGAACCTATAATTCACCCCTCCACTTT. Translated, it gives CASGSQGTYNSPLHF. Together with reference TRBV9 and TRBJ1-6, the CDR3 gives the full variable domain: DSGVTQTPKHLITATGQRVTLRCSPRSGDLSVYWYQQSLDQGLQFLIQYYNGEERAKGNILERFSAQQFPDLHSELNLSSLELGDSALYFCASGSQGTYNSPLHFGNGTRLTVT.

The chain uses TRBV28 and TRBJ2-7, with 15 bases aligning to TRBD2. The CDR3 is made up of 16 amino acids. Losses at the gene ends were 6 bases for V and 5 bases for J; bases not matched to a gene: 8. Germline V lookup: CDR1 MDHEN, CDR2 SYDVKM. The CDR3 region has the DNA TGTGCCAGCAGCCCGGGACTAGCGGGAGGTAGGGACGAGCAGTACTTC. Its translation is CASSPGLAGGRDEQYF.

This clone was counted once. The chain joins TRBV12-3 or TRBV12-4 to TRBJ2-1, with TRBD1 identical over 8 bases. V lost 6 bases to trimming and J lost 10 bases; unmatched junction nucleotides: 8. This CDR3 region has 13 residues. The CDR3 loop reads CASSPTGVREQFF. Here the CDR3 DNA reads TGTGCCAGCAGCCCGACAGGGGTTAGGGAGCAGTTCTTC.

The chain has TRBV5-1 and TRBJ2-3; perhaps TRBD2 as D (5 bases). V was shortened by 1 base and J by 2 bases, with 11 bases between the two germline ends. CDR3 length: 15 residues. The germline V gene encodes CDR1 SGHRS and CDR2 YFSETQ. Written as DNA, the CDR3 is TGCGCCAGCAGCTTGTTCGTCGGGAACACAGATACGCAGTATTTT. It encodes CASSLFVGNTDTQYF.

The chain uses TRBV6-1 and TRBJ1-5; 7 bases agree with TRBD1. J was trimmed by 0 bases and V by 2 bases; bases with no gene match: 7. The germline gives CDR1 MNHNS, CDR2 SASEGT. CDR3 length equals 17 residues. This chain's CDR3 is CASSELGGQNSNQPQHF. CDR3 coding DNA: TGTGCCAGCAGTGAATTGGGGGGACAGAATAGCAATCAGCCCCAGCATTTT.

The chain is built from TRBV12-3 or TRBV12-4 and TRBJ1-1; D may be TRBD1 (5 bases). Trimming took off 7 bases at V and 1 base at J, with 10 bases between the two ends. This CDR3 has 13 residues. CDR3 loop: CASIGRGNTEAFF. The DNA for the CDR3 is TGTGCCAGCATAGGGAGGGGGAACACTGAAGCTTTCTTT.

As DNA, the CDR3 is TGTGCCAGCATTGCCCAGTCCGACGAGCAGTACTTC. Its translation is CASIAQSDEQYF. The chain joins TRBV28 to TRBJ2-7; D is uncertain. Trimming pared 7 bases from V and 5 bases from J, leaving 12 bases between. The CDR3 has 12 amino acids. Germline V CDR1 and CDR2: MDHEN, SYDVKM.

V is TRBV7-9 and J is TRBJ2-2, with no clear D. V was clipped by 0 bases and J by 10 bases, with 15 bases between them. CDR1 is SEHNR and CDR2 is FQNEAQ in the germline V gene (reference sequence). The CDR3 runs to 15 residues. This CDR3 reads CASSLALTHFEELFF. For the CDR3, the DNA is TGTGCCAGCAGCTTAGCCTTGACTCATTTCGAGGAGCTGTTTTTT.

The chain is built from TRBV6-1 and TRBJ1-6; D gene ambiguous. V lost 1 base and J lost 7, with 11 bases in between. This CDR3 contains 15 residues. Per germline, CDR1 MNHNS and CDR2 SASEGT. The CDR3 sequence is CASSEERAPNSPLHF. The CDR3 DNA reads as TGTGCCAGCAGTGAAGAGAGGGCTCCAAATTCACCCCTCCACTTT.

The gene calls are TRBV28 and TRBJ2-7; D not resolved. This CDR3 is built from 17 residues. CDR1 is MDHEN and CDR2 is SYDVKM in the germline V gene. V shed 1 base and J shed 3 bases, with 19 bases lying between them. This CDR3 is CASSLYEVGTEIYEQYF. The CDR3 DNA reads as TGTGCCAGCAGTTTATATGAGGTCGGAACCGAAATCTACGAGCAGTACTTC.

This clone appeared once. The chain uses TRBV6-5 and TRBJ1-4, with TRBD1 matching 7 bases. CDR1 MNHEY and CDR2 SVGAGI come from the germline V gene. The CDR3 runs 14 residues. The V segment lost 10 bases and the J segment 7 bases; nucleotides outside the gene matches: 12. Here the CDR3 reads CATHYRGNGEKLFF. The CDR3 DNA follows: TGTGCCACGCATTACAGGGGAAACGGTGAAAAACTGTTTTTT.

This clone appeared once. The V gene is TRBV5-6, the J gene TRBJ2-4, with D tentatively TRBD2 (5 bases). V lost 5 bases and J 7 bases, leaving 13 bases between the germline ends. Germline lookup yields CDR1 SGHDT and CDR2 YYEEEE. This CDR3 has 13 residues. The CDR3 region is CASRPTSSNIQYF. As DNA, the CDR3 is TGTGCCAGCAGACCTACTAGTTCCAACATTCAGTACTTC. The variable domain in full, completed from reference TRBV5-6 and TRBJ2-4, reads DAGVTQSPTHLIKTRGQQVTLRCSPKSGHDTVSWYQQALGQGPQFIFQYYEEEERQRGNFPDRFSGHQFPNYSSELNVNALLLGDSALYLCASRPTSSNIQYFGAGTRLSVL.

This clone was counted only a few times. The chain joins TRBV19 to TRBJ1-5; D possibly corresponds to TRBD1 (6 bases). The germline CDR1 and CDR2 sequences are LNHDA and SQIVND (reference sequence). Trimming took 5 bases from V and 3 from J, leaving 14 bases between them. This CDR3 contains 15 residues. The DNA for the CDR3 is TGTGCCAGTAGTTCAGGGGTCCTTTTCAATCAGCCCCAGCATTTT. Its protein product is CASSSGVLFNQPQHF. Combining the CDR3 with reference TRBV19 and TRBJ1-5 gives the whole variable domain DGGITQSPKYLFRKEGQNVTLSCEQNLNHDAMYWYRQDPGQGLRLIYYSQIVNDFQKGDIAEGYSVSREKKESFPLTVTSAQKNPTAFYLCASSSGVLFNQPQHFGDGTRLSIL.

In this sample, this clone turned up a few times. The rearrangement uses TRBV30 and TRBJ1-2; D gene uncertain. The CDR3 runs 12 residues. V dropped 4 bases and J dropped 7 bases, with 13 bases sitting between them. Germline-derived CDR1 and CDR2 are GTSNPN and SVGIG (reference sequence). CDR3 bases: TGTGCCTGGATGCGGGGTTTCGCTGGCTACACCTTC. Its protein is CAWMRGFAGYTF.

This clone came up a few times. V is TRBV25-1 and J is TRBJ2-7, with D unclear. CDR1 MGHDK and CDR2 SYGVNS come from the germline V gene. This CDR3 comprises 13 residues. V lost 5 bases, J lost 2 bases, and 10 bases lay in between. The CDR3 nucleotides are TGTGCCAGCAGTCATAACGGAGCCTACGAGCAGTACTTC. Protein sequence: CASSHNGAYEQYF.

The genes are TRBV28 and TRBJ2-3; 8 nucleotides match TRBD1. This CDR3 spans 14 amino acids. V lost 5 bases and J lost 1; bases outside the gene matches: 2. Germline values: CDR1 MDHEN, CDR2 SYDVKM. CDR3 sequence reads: CASSQTGGTDTQYF. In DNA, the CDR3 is TGTGCCAGCAGTCAGACAGGGGGCACAGATACGCAGTATTTT.

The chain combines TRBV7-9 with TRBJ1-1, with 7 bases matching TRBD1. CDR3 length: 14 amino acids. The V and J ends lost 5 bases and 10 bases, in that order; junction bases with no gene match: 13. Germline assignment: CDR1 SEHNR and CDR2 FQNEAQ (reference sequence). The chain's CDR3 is CASSPGTAQGGAFF. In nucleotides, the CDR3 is TGTGCCAGCAGCCCCGGGACAGCCCAGGGGGGAGCTTTCTTT.

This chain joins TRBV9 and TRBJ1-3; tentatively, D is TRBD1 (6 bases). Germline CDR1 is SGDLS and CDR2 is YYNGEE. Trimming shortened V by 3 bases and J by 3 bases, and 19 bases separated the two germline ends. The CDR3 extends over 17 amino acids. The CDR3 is CASSARPQTGFGNTIYF. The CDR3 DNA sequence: TGTGCCAGCAGCGCACGCCCTCAAACAGGGTTTGGAAACACCATATATTTT.

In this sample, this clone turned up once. The CDR3 DNA sequence: TGCGCCAGCAGCCCAGGACAGGGGGAGACCCAGTACTTC. As protein: CASSPGQGETQYF. The genes are TRBV5-1 and TRBJ2-5, with 9 bases fitting TRBD1. The V gene's germline CDR1 is SGHRS and CDR2 YFSETQ. V was pared by 4 bases and J by 5 bases, with 3 bases of the junction left unmatched. This CDR3 has 13 residues.

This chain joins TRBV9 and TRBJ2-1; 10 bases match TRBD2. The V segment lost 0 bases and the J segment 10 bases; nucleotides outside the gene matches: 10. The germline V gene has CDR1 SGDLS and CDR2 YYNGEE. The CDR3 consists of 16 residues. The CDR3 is CASSVARASGSVEQFF. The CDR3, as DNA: TGTGCCAGCAGCGTAGCTAGGGCTAGCGGGAGCGTGGAGCAGTTCTTC. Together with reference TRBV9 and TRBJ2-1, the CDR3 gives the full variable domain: DSGVTQTPKHLITATGQRVTLRCSPRSGDLSVYWYQQSLDQGLQFLIQYYNGEERAKGNILERFSAQQFPDLHSELNLSSLELGDSALYFCASSVARASGSVEQFFGPGTRLTVL.

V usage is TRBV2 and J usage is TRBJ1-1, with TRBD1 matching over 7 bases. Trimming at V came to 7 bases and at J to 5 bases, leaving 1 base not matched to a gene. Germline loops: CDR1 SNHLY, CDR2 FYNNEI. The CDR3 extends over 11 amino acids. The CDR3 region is CASTGGTEAFF. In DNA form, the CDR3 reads TGTGCCAGCACAGGGGGGACTGAAGCTTTCTTT.